Presented here are 21 T cell receptor beta chains from one specimen sequenced in a study of blood T cells in healthy people across ages. PCR was performed a second time for about 6 to 12 cycles using a sample-barcoded 5' primer and a J-beta primer mix. Each CDR3 protein gets one entry after TCRdb re-called the 5' RACE reads with MiXCR. The table records fewer than 2,000,000 distinct CDR3 sequences, 30% to 40% of them present only once. Sequencing was performed on blood. These receptors were obtained from a woman aged 25 to 39 in good health.

This clonotype was counted between two and nine times. This chain uses TRBV6-5 with TRBJ2-5, with 9 nucleotides matching TRBD1. The CDR3 sequence is 14 residues long. Germline V gene lookup returns CDR1 MNHEY and CDR2 SVGAGI. V trimming: 6 bases; J trimming: 11 bases; junction bases outside the gene matches: 13. The CDR3 DNA is TGTGCCAGCAGCCCGACAGGGGGGCCGGGTGAGCAGTACTTC. It encodes CASSPTGGPGEQYF.

The rearrangement uses TRBV30 and TRBJ2-7; either TRBD1 or TRBD2 may supply D (5 bases each). Trimming shortened V by 5 bases and J by 4 bases, and 12 bases separated the two germline ends. Germline assignment: CDR1 GTSNPN and CDR2 SVGIG (reference sequence). This CDR3 is 12 amino acids long. Here the CDR3 reads CAWGTGPYEQYF. The DNA for the CDR3 is TGTGCCTGGGGGACGGGGCCATACGAGCAGTACTTC.

This clonotype was observed a few times. The chain joins TRBV9 to TRBJ2-5; unclear D gene. The germline CDR1 and CDR2 sequences are SGDLS and YYNGEE. The CDR3 is made up of 13 amino acids. Trimming left V 3 bases short and J 3 bases short, with 9 bases between. CDR3 in DNA: TGTGCCAGCAGCGAGGCAATGAAAGAGACCCAGTACTTC. Residues: CASSEAMKETQYF.

The J gene is TRBJ2-7, the V gene TRBV5-4; 11 positions match TRBD1. The V and J ends lost 3 bases and 4 bases, in that order; junction bases with no gene match: 6. The germline V gene has CDR1 SGHNT and CDR2 YYREEE (reference sequence). CDR3 length equals 15 residues. DNA for the CDR3: TGTGCCAGCAGCTCGAAAGGGACAGGGGGGTACGAGCAGTACTTC. Protein sequence: CASSSKGTGGYEQYF.

This clonotype turned up a few times. The chain links TRBV7-9 to TRBJ1-1, with D possibly TRBD1 on 6 matching bases. The CDR3 loop spans 17 amino acids. Trimming took off 2 bases at V and 2 bases at J, with 18 bases between the two ends. Germline CDR1 and CDR2: SEHNR and FQNEAQ (reference sequence). The CDR3 DNA reads as TGTGCCAGCAGCTTAAGTGGAGGGGGACCGGGCAACACTGAAGCTTTCTTT. As protein: CASSLSGGGPGNTEAFF.

The chain joins TRBV9 to TRBJ1-2, with 9 nucleotides matching TRBD1. Germline V gene lookup returns CDR1 SGDLS and CDR2 YYNGEE. J was trimmed by 4 bases and V by 0 bases; bases with no gene match: 10. The CDR3 contains 17 residues. CDR3 sequence (DNA): TGTGCCAGCAGCGTAGGACCCCCGGGACAGGGAGGCTATGGCTACACCTTC. Its protein is CASSVGPPGQGGYGYTF. Full variable domain (rest looked up from reference TRBV9 and TRBJ1-2): DSGVTQTPKHLITATGQRVTLRCSPRSGDLSVYWYQQSLDQGLQFLIQYYNGEERAKGNILERFSAQQFPDLHSELNLSSLELGDSALYFCASSVGPPGQGGYGYTFGSGTRLTVV.

The chain is built from TRBV18 and TRBJ2-3; 7 bases agree with TRBD1. The CDR3 covers 16 residues. The V gene end was trimmed by 3 bases and the J gene end by 3 bases; junction bases not matched to a gene: 9. Germline V gene sequence: CDR1 KGHSH, CDR2 LQKENI. The CDR3 region has the DNA TGTGCCAGCTCACCCTTAAAAGGGGGCCAAACAGATACGCAGTATTTT. Amino acid sequence: CASSPLKGGQTDTQYF.

This chain joins TRBV11-1 and TRBJ2-3; TRBD1 might be the D (6 bases). Trimming took off 1 base at V and 1 base at J, with 18 bases between the two ends. CDR3 length: 18 residues. CDR1 SGHAT and CDR2 FQDESV come from the germline V gene (reference sequence). CDR3 coding DNA: TGTGCCAGCAGCTTAGAGGCCGGGACACCCGTACGCACAGATACGCAGTATTTT. Protein sequence: CASSLEAGTPVRTDTQYF. The variable domain in full, with the rest retrieved from reference TRBV11-1 and TRBJ2-3, is EAEVAQSPRYKITEKSQAVAFWCDPISGHATLYWYRQILGQGPELLVQFQDESVVDDSQLPKDRFSAERLKGVDSTLKIQPAELGDSAMYLCASSLEAGTPVRTDTQYFGPGTRLTVL.

A remark on this clonotype: A single base separates this from a much larger clone, so it may be a read error. The chain employs TRBV12-3 or TRBV12-4 and TRBJ2-7; 7 bases fit TRBD1. With V trimmed by 5 bases and J by 5 bases, 12 bases remained unmatched. The CDR3 spans 15 residues. CDR3 in DNA: TGTGCCAGCAGTCGAGGGGGCGGTACGGTGGACGAGCAGTACTTC. Its protein is CASSRGGGTVDEQYF.

The V gene is TRBV6-5, the J gene TRBJ2-7; no reliable D call. Germline CDR1 MNHEY, CDR2 SVGAGI. CDR3 length equals 11 residues. V lost 5 bases to trimming and J lost 8 bases, with 10 bases between them. The CDR3 here is CASSHGRQQYF. The DNA for the CDR3 is TGTGCCAGCAGTCACGGGCGGCAGCAGTACTTC.

V gene TRBV20-1 combines with J gene TRBJ1-1; a possible D gene is TRBD1 (5 bases). In germline, CDR1 is DFQATT, CDR2 SNEGSKA (reference sequence). CDR3 length: 16 residues. V was shortened by 3 bases and J by 5 bases, with 22 bases between the two germline ends. The chain's CDR3 is CSASRFSGTKRTEAFF. The CDR3 nucleotides are TGCAGTGCTAGCCGCTTTTCCGGGACGAAGAGGACTGAAGCTTTCTTT.

V usage is TRBV30 and J usage is TRBJ1-4; possibly TRBD1 for D (5 bases). Looked up from germline, CDR1 is GTSNPN and CDR2 is SVGIG (reference sequence). Trimming left V 0 bases short and J 8 bases short, with 10 bases between. The CDR3 totals 13 residues. For the CDR3, the DNA is TGTGCCTGGAGTGTACAGGAGGGGGAAAAACTGTTTTTT. Residues: CAWSVQEGEKLFF.

The chain carries TRBV7-9 and TRBJ2-3, with 9 bases fitting TRBD2. This CDR3 spans 17 amino acids. With V trimmed by 5 bases and J by 1 base, 10 bases remained unmatched. The germline CDR1 and CDR2 sequences are SEHNR and FQNEAQ (reference sequence). CDR3 nucleotide sequence: TGTGCCAGCAGCATGTATCGTCCTAGCGGGGGCACAGATACGCAGTATTTT. This gives the protein CASSMYRPSGGTDTQYF.

The rearrangement uses TRBV6-2 or TRBV6-3 and TRBJ2-3, with TRBD2 identical over 13 bases. Germline V gives CDR1 MNHEY, CDR2 SVGEGT. Unmatched junction bases numbered 6, after V lost 0 bases and J lost 6 bases. This CDR3 region has 17 residues. The CDR3 DNA sequence: TGTGCCAGCAGTTACTCTGGACTAGCGGGAGTTGACGATACGCAGTATTTT. Translated, it gives CASSYSGLAGVDDTQYF.

This chain connects TRBV10-3 to TRBJ1-1, with 8 positions matching TRBD1. J lost 1 base, V lost 8 bases, and 9 bases had no gene match. CDR1 is ENHRY and CDR2 is SYGVKD in the germline V gene. The CDR3 is 15 residues long. CDR3 region: CAIGPQGAWNTEAFF. CDR3 DNA sequence: TGTGCCATCGGGCCCCAGGGGGCGTGGAACACTGAAGCTTTCTTT.

This clonotype was detected only a few times. V usage is TRBV27 and J usage is TRBJ2-5; D may be TRBD2 (5 bases). The V end lost 1 base, the J end lost 5 bases, and 8 bases lay between the germline ends. The CDR3 contains 13 residues. CDR1 is MNHEY and CDR2 is SMNVEV in the germline V gene (reference sequence). The CDR3 region is CASSLYEGETQYF. CDR3 bases: TGTGCCAGCAGTTTATATGAGGGTGAGACCCAGTACTTC.

This clonotype was counted between two and nine times. V and J are TRBV9 and TRBJ2-3; TRBD2 is a possible D gene (5 bases). Per the germline V gene, CDR1 is SGDLS and CDR2 is YYNGEE. V lost 3 bases to trimming and J lost 4 bases, with 18 bases between them. The length of the CDR3 is 16 residues. The CDR3 spells CASSGRSGGGADTQYF. The CDR3 DNA sequence: TGTGCCAGCAGCGGAAGAAGCGGTGGAGGTGCAGATACGCAGTATTTT.

Here the CDR3 DNA reads TGTGCCAGCAGGGACTTCCCCTTGCCCCAGTACTTC. It yields the protein CASRDFPLPQYF. The chain is built from TRBV6-6 and TRBJ2-5, with D possibly being TRBD2 (5 bases). This CDR3 region has 12 residues. V lost 6 bases and J lost 9, with 14 bases in between. Germline CDR1 and CDR2: MNHNY and SVGAGI (reference sequence).

The V gene is TRBV5-1, the J gene TRBJ1-2; possible D gene TRBD1, 6 bases. V shed 4 bases and J shed 3 bases, with 13 bases lying between them. Looked up from germline, CDR1 is SGHRS and CDR2 is YFSETQ. The CDR3 runs 14 residues. CDR3 amino acids: CASSGSTGDYGYTF. The CDR3 bases are TGCGCCAGCAGCGGATCGACAGGAGACTATGGCTACACCTTC.

The chain is built from TRBV7-8 and TRBJ1-2; D ambiguous. In germline, CDR1 is SGHVS, CDR2 FQNEAQ. The CDR3 is 14 amino acids. The V end was cut by 5 bases, the J end by 8 bases, with 18 bases between. The CDR3 bases are TGTGCCAGCAGCCGACCCCGGACCGCGGGAGGCTACACCTTC. The encoded protein is CASSRPRTAGGYTF.

This clonotype was counted between two and nine times. V usage is TRBV2 and J usage is TRBJ2-1; TRBD2 agrees at 8 bases. The CDR3 spans 12 residues. The germline gives CDR1 SNHLY, CDR2 FYNNEI. V dropped 4 bases and J dropped 8; count of bases not matched to a gene: 1. The CDR3 here is CASSVSGDEQFF. The CDR3 nucleotides are TGTGCCAGCAGTGTTAGCGGGGATGAGCAGTTCTTC.